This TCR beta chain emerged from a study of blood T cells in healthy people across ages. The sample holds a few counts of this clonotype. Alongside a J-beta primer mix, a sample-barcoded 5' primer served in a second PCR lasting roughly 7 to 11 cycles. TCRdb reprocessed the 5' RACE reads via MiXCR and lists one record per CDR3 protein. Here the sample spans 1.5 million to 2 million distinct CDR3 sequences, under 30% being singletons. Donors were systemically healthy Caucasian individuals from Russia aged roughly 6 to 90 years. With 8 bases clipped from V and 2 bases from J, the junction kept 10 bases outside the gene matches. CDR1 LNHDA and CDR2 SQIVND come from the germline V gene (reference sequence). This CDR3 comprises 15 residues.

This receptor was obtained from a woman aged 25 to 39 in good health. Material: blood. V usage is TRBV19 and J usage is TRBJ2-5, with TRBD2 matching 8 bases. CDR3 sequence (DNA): TGTGCCAGTGGAAGTAGAGCGGGGGTACAAGAGACCCAGTACTTC. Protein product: CASGSRAGVQETQYF.